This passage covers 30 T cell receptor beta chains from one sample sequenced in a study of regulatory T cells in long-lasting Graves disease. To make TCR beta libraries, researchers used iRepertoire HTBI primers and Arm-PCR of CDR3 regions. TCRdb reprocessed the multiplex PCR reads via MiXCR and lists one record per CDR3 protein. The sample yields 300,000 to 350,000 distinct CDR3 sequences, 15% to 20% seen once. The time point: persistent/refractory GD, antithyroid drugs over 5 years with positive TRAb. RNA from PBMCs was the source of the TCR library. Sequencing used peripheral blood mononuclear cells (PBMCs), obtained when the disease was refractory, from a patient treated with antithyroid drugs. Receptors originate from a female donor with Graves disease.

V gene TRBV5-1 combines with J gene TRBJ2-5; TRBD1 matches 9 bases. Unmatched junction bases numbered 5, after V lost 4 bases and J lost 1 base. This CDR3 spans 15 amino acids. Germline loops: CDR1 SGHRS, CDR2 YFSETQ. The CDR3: CASSDPQGAQETQYF. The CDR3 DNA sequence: TGCGCCAGCAGCGATCCACAGGGGGCCCAAGAGACCCAGTACTTC.

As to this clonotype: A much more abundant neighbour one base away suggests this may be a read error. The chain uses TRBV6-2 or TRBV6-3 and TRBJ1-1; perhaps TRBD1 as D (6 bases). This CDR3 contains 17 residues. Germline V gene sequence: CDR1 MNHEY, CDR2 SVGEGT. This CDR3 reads CASSYSRTDTLNTEALF. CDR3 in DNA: TGTGCCAGCAGTTACTCGCGGACAGATACCTTGAACACTGAAGCTCTCTTT.

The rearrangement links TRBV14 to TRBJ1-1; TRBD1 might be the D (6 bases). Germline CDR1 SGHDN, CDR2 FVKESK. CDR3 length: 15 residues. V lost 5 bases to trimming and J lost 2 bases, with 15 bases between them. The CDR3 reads CASSSPTGRNTEAFF. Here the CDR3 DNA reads TGTGCCAGCAGCTCCCCGACAGGACGTAACACTGAAGCTTTCTTT.

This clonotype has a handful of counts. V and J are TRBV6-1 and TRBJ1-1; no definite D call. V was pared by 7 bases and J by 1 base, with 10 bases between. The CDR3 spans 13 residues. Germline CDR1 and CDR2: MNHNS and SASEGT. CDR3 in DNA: TGTGCCAGCATGTACAGCCCGAACACTGAAGCTTTCTTT. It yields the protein CASMYSPNTEAFF.

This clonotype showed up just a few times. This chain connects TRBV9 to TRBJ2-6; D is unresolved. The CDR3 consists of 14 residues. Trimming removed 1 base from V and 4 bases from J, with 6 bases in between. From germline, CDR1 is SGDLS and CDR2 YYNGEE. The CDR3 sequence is CASSVFSGANVLTF. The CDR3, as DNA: TGTGCCAGCAGCGTATTTTCGGGGGCCAACGTCCTGACTTTC.

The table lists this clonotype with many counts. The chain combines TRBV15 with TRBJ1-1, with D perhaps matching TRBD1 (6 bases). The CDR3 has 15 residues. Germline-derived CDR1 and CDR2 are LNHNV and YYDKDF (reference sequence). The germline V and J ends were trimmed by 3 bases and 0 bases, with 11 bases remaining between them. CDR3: CATSRSQGMNTEAFF. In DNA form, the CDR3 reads TGTGCCACCAGCAGGTCCCAGGGGATGAACACTGAAGCTTTCTTT.

DNA for the CDR3: TGTGCCAGCAGCCAAGAACCCTTAACGGGACCCTACGAGCAGTACTTC. Its protein is CASSQEPLTGPYEQYF. The chain joins TRBV14 to TRBJ2-7; D tentatively fits TRBD1 or TRBD2 (5 bases each). There are 16 residues in the CDR3. Germline assignment: CDR1 SGHDN and CDR2 FVKESK. Trimming took off 0 bases at V and 2 bases at J, with 14 bases between the two ends.

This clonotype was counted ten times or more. The CDR3 loop reads CATSDPLMGSSNQPQHF. CDR3 nucleotides: TGTGCCACCAGTGATCCCCTGATGGGGAGTAGCAATCAGCCCCAGCATTTT. The chain joins TRBV24-1 to TRBJ1-5; D is unclear. This CDR3 spans 17 amino acids. Germline values: CDR1 KGHDR, CDR2 SFDVKD. Deletions cut 3 bases from V and 0 bases from J, with 14 bases between.

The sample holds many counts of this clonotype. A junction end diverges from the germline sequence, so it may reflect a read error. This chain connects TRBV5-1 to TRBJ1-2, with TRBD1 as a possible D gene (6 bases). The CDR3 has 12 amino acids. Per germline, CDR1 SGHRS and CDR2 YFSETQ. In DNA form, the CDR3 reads TGTGCCAGCAGCTTAGAGGGGGATGGCTACACCTTC. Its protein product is CASSLEGDGYTF.

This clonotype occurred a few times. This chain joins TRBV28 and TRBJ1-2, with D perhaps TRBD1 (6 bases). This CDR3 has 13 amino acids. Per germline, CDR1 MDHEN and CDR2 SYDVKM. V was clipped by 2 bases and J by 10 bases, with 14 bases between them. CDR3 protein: CASSLPHRVPYTF. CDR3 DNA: TGTGCCAGCAGTTTACCCCACAGGGTCCCCTACACCTTC.

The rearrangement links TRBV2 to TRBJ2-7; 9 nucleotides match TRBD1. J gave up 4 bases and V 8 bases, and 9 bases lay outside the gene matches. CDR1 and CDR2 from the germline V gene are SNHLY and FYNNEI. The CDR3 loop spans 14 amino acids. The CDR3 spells CASQNRDRAYEQYF. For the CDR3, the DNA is TGTGCCAGCCAAAACCGGGACAGGGCTTACGAGCAGTACTTC. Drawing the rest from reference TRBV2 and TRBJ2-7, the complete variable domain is EPEVTQTPSHQVTQMGQEVILRCVPISNHLYFYWYRQILGQKVEFLVSFYNNEISEKSEIFDDQFSVERPDGSNFTLKIRSTKLEDSAMYFCASQNRDRAYEQYFGPGTRLTVT.

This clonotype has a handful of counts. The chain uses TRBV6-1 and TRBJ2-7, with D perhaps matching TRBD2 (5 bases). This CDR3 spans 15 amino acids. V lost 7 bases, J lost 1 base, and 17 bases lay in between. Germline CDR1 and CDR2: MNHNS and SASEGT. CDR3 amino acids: CASTLTSGGSYEQYF. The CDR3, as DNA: TGTGCCAGCACCCTTACAAGCGGCGGATCCTACGAGCAGTACTTC.

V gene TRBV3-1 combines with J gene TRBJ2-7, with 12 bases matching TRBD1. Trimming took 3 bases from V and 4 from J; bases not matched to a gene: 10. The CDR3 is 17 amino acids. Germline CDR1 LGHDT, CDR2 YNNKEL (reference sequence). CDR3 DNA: TGTGCCAGCAGCCAGAATTCCGGGACAGGGGGCATTTACGAGCAGTACTTC. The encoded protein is CASSQNSGTGGIYEQYF.

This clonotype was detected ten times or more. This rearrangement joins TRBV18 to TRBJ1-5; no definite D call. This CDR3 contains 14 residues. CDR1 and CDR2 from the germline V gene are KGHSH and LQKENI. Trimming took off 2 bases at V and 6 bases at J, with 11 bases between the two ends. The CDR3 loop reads CASSPVEGGQPQHF. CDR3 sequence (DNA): TGTGCCAGCTCACCAGTTGAGGGCGGTCAGCCCCAGCATTTT.

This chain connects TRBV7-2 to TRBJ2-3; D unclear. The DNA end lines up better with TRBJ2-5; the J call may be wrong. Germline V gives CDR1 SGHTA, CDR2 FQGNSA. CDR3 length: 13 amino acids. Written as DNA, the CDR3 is TGTGCCAGCAGCTTAGGCCCGCCGGAGACCCAGTACTTC. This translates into CASSLGPPETQYF.

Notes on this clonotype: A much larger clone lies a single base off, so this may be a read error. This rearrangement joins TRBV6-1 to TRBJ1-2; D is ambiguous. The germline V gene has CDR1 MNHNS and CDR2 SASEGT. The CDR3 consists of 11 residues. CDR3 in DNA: TGTGCCAGCAGTACGAGTGGCGGCTACGCCTTC. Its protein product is CASSTSGGYAF.

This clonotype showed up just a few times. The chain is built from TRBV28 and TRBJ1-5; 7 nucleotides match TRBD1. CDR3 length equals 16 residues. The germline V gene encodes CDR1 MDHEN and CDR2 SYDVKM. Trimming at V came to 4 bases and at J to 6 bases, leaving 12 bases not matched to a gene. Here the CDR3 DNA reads TGTGCCAGCAGTTCGGTGCGACAGGGCAGAAGTCAGCCCCAGCATTTT. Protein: CASSSVRQGRSQPQHF. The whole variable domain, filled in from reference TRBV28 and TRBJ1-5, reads DVKVTQSSRYLVKRTGEKVFLECVQDMDHENMFWYRQDPGLGLRLIYFSYDVKMKEKGDIPEGYSVSREKKERFSLILESASTNQTSMYLCASSSVRQGRSQPQHFGDGTRLSIL.

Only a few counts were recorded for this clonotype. The CDR3 loop reads CSAQRQGNNQPQHF. DNA of the CDR3: TGCAGTGCTCAGAGACAGGGAAATAATCAGCCCCAGCATTTT. The chain recombines TRBV20-1 with TRBJ1-5; TRBD1 aligns across 7 bases. V trimming: 5 bases; J trimming: 4 bases; junction bases outside the gene matches: 8. CDR1 and CDR2 (germline): DFQATT, SNEGSKA (reference sequence). The CDR3 contains 14 residues.

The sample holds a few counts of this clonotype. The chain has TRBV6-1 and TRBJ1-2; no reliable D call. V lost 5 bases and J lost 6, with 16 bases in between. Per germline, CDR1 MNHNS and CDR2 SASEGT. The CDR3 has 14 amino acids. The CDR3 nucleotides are TGTGCCAGCAGTCCCCTGGGAAGAGAGGATGGCTACACCTTC. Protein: CASSPLGREDGYTF.

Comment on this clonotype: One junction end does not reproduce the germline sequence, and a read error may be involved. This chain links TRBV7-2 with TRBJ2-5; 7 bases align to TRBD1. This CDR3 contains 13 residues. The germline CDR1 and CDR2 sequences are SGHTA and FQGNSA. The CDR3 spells CASSLDRGEAQYF. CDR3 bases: TGTGCCAGCAGCTTAGACAGGGGAGAGGCCCAGTACTTC.

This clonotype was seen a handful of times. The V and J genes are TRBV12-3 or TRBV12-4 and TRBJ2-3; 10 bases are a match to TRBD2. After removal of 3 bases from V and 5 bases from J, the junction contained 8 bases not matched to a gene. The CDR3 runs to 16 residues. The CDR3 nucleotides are TGTGCCAGCAGTTTCTCTACTAGCGGGGCTGGAGATACGCAGTATTTT. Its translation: CASSFSTSGAGDTQYF.

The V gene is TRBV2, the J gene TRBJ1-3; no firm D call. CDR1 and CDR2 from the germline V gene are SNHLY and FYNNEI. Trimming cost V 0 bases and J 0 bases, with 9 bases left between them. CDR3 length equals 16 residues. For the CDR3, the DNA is TGTGCCAGCAGTGAAGCGCTTTCCATCTCTGGAAACACCATATATTTT. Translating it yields CASSEALSISGNTIYF.

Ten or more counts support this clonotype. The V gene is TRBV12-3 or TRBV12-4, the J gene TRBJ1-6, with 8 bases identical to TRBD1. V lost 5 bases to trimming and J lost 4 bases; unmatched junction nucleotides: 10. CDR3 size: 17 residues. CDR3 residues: CASSPSIDRGYNSPLHF. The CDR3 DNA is TGTGCCAGCAGTCCATCAATAGACAGGGGATATAATTCACCCCTCCACTTT.

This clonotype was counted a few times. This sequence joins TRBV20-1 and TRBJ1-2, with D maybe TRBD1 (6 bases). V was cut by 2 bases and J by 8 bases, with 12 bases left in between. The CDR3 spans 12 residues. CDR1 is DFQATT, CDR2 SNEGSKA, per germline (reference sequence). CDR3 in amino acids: CSARRGAAGYTF. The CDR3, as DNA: TGCAGTGCTAGACGGGGGGCTGCCGGCTACACCTTC.

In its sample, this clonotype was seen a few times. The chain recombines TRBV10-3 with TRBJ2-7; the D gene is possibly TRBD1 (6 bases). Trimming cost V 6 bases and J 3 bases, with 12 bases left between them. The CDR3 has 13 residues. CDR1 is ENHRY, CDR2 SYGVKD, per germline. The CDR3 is CAIRNTGIYEQYF. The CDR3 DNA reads TGTGCCATCAGGAATACAGGGATCTACGAGCAGTACTTC.

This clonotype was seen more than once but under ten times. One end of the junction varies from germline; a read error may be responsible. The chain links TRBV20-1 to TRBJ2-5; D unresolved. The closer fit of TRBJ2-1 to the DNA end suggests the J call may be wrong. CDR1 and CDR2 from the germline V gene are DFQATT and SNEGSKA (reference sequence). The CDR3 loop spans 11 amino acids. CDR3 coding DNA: TGCAGTGCTAGATCCTTCAATGAGCAGTTCTTC. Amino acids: CSARSFNEQFF.

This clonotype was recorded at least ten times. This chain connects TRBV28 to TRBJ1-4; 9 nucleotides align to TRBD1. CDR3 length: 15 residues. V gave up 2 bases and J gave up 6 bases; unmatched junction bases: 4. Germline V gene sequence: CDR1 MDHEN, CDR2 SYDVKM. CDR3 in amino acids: CASSLTGGRYEKLFF. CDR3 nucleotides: TGTGCCAGCAGTTTAACAGGGGGCCGGTATGAAAAACTGTTTTTT.

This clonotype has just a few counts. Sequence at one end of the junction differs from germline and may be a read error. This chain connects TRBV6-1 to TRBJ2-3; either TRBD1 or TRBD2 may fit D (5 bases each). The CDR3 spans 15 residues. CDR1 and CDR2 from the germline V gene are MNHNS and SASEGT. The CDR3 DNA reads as TGCGCCAGCAGTGAGGGGATGGGGAGCACAGATACGCAGTATTTT. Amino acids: CASSEGMGSTDTQYF.

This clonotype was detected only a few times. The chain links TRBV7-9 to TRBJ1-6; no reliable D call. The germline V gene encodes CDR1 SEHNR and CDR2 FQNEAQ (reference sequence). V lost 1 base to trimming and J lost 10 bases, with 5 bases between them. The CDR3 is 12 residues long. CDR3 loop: CASSLEISPLHF. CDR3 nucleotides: TGTGCCAGCAGCTTAGAAATCTCACCCCTCCACTTT.

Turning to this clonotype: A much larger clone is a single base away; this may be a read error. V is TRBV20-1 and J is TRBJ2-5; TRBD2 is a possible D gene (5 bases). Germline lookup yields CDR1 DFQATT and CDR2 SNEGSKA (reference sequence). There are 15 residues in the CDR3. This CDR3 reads CSAGDMRVLRETQYF. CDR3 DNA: TGCAGTGCTGGAGATATGCGGGTTTTGAGAGAGACCCAGTACTTC.